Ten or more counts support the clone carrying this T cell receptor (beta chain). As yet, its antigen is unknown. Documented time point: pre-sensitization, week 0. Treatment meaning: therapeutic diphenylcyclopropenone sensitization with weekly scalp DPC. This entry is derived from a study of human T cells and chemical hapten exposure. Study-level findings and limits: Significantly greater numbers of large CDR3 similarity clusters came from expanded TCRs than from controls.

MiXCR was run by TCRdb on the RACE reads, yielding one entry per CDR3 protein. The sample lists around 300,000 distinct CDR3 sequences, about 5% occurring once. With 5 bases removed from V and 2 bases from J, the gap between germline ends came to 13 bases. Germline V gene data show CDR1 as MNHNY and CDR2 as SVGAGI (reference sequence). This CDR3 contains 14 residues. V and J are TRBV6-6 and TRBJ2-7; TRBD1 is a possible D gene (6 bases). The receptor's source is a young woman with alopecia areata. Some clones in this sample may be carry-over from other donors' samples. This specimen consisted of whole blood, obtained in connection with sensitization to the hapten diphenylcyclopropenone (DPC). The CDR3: CASSPGKGAYEQYF. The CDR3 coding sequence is TGTGCCAGCAGTCCGGGGAAGGGGGCCTACGAGCAGTACTTC.